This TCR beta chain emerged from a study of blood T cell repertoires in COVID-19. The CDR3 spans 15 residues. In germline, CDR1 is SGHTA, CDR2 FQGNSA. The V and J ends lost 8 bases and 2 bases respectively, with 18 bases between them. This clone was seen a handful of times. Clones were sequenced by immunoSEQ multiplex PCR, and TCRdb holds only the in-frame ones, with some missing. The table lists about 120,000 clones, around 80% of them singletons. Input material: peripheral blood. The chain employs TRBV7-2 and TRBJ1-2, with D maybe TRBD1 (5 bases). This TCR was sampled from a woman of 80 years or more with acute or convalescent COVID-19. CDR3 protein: CASQKQAGQNYGYTF. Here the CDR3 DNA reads TGTGCCAGCCAAAAGCAGGCAGGGCAGAACTATGGCTACACCTTC.